This entry lists 28 T cell receptor beta chains sequenced from one sample in a study of OX40 agonist ivuxolimab in advanced cancers. TCRdb's table, derived via immunoSEQ multiplex PCR, lists solely in-frame clones and lacks some. The sample has some 100,000 clones, around 90% seen once. Sequencing was performed on CD4+ or CD8+ T cells sorted from blood, taken in a trial of the OX40 agonist ivuxolimab. The receptor source for this set is an adult with an advanced solid tumor such as melanoma, head and neck, liver or kidney cancer.

This clone was detected once. The J gene is TRBJ2-3, the V gene TRBV19; D is tentatively TRBD1 or TRBD2 (5 bases each). This CDR3 has 12 residues. V was cut by 3 bases and J by 12 bases, with 13 bases left in between. Germline assignment: CDR1 LNHDA and CDR2 SQIVND (reference sequence). CDR3 protein: CASSITAGTQYF. In DNA, the CDR3 is TGTGCCAGTAGTATCACGGCTGGGACCCAGTATTTT. Looking up the rest from reference TRBV19 and TRBJ2-3 gives the full variable domain: DGGITQSPKYLFRKEGQNVTLSCEQNLNHDAMYWYRQDPGQGLRLIYYSQIVNDFQKGDIAEGYSVSREKKESFPLTVTSAQKNPTAFYLCASSITAGTQYFGPGTRLTVL.

The chain employs TRBV5-6 and TRBJ1-1, with a weak D call TRBD1 (6 bases). The CDR3 consists of 16 residues. V lost 4 bases and J 1 base, leaving 17 bases between the germline ends. Germline values: CDR1 SGHDT, CDR2 YYEEEE. The CDR3 loop is CASSTRSDSPNTEAFF. The CDR3 DNA follows: TGTGCCAGCAGCACCCGATCGGACAGCCCGAACACTGAAGCTTTCTTT.

This chain connects TRBV10-3 to TRBJ1-2, with TRBD1 identical over 8 bases. The germline V gene has CDR1 ENHRY and CDR2 SYGVKD. The CDR3 runs to 15 residues. V was pared by 2 bases and J by 2 bases, with 4 bases of the junction left unmatched. The CDR3 region is CAISEGQGRNYGYTF. The CDR3 DNA reads as TGTGCCATCAGTGAGGGACAGGGAAGGAACTATGGCTACACCTTC.

This clone has a single count. This sequence joins TRBV19 and TRBJ1-5, with D perhaps TRBD1 (5 bases). The CDR3 spans 16 residues. V gave up 5 bases and J gave up 2 bases, with 16 bases separating them. Germline V CDR1 and CDR2: LNHDA, SQIVND (reference sequence). The CDR3 loop reads CASSSDSTGGNQPQHF. For the CDR3, the DNA is TGTGCCAGTAGTTCCGACAGTACGGGAGGCAATCAGCCCCAGCATTTT.

This chain connects TRBV9 to TRBJ2-7; 12 positions agree with TRBD2. The trim removed 5 bases at V and 1 base at J, leaving 1 base unmatched. This CDR3 is built from 14 residues. The germline V gene has CDR1 SGDLS and CDR2 YYNGEE. This chain's CDR3 is CASSTSGGSYEQYF. The CDR3, as DNA: TGTGCCAGCAGTACTAGCGGGGGGTCCTACGAGCAGTACTTC.

The rearrangement uses TRBV19 and TRBJ1-6; D is unclear. CDR3 length: 14 amino acids. The V and J ends lost 3 bases and 11 bases respectively, with 14 bases between them. The germline V gene encodes CDR1 LNHDA and CDR2 SQIVND (reference sequence). The CDR3 coding sequence is TGTGCCAGTAGTATGGCCACTCCCAACGCACCCCTCCACTTT. It codes for CASSMATPNAPLHF.

The rearrangement uses TRBV23-1 and TRBJ1-1; D is unclear. TRBV23-1 belongs to the ORF category, with a function that is uncertain. CDR3 length: 13 residues. Trimming removed 1 base from V and 4 bases from J, with 7 bases in between. CDR3 DNA: TGCGCCAGCAGTCAATTACGAGGCACTGAAGCTTTCTTT. Amino acid sequence: CASSQLRGTEAFF.

V usage is TRBV25-1 and J usage is TRBJ2-3, with 9 bases matching TRBD1. With 7 bases clipped from V and 2 bases from J, the junction kept 4 bases outside the gene matches. This CDR3 is built from 14 residues. Germline V gives CDR1 MGHDK, CDR2 SYGVNS. In DNA, the CDR3 is TGTGCCAGCACCGACAGGGGGGCCACAGATACGCAGTATTTT. This encodes CASTDRGATDTQYF.

The V and J genes are TRBV7-9 and TRBJ2-7; perhaps D is TRBD1 or TRBD2 (5 bases each). V lost 5 bases to trimming and J lost 3 bases, with 14 bases between them. The CDR3 runs to 14 residues. Germline-derived CDR1 and CDR2 are SEHNR and FQNEAQ (reference sequence). CDR3 nucleotide sequence: TGTGCCAGCAGCCTCGGGGCCGAGTACTACGAGCAGTACTTC. This encodes CASSLGAEYYEQYF.

The chain links TRBV28 to TRBJ2-3, with a possible D match to TRBD2 (7 bases). Germline CDR1 MDHEN, CDR2 SYDVKM. The CDR3 extends over 16 amino acids. The ends were cut back, 3 bases at V and 8 bases at J, with 21 bases in the middle. CDR3 nucleotides: TGTGCCAGCAGTTTCAACGGGGGGCGGATTGTGGGTACGCAGTATTTT. Protein: CASSFNGGRIVGTQYF.

The CDR3 coding sequence is TGTGCCAGCAGCTTAGGCGACAGGGGAAACACCATATATTTT. Encoded protein: CASSLGDRGNTIYF. The chain is built from TRBV13 and TRBJ1-3; TRBD1 might be the D (6 bases). The V gene's germline CDR1 is PRHDT and CDR2 FYEKMQ (reference sequence). The CDR3 is 14 residues long. Trimming left V 0 bases short and J 4 bases short, with 7 bases between.

This clone came up a few times. The J gene is TRBJ1-5, the V gene TRBV2; D remains ambiguous. The CDR3 spans 13 residues. Germline loops: CDR1 SNHLY, CDR2 FYNNEI. V was clipped by 4 bases and J by 2 bases, with 6 bases between them. The CDR3 spells CASSVGGNQPQHF. The CDR3 DNA sequence: TGTGCCAGCAGTGTAGGTGGCAATCAGCCCCAGCATTTT.

The rearrangement links TRBV28 to TRBJ2-3; 7 bases line up with TRBD2. V shed 3 bases, J shed 0 bases, and the junction held 3 bases outside the gene matches. Germline CDR1 is MDHEN and CDR2 is SYDVKM. This CDR3 is built from 15 residues. The CDR3 DNA sequence: TGTGCCAGCAGTTTGCGGGGGAGAAGCACAGATACGCAGTATTTT. This gives the protein CASSLRGRSTDTQYF.

The gene calls are TRBV19 and TRBJ1-5; D is unclear. The ends were cut back, 4 bases at V and 0 bases at J, with 10 bases in the middle. In germline, CDR1 is LNHDA, CDR2 SQIVND (reference sequence). The CDR3 runs 15 residues. The DNA of the CDR3 is TGTGCCAGTAGTACCTATACAGATAGCAATCAGCCCCAGCATTTT. Translating it yields CASSTYTDSNQPQHF.

The CDR3 protein is CASSVSYAGAGPDSYEQYF. DNA of the CDR3: TGTGCCAGCAGCGTTTCTTATGCGGGGGCCGGGCCTGATTCCTACGAGCAGTACTTC. The chain carries TRBV9 and TRBJ2-7; D perhaps matches TRBD2 (7 bases). This CDR3 is built from 19 residues. The germline CDR1 and CDR2 sequences are SGDLS and YYNGEE. The V end was cut by 2 bases, the J end by 1 base, with 25 bases between. The full variable domain, completed using reference TRBV9 and TRBJ2-7, is DSGVTQTPKHLITATGQRVTLRCSPRSGDLSVYWYQQSLDQGLQFLIQYYNGEERAKGNILERFSAQQFPDLHSELNLSSLELGDSALYFCASSVSYAGAGPDSYEQYFGPGTRLTVT.

The CDR3 DNA reads TGTGCCAGCAGCCCCGACCTGGGGACTGAAGCTTTCTTT. This encodes CASSPDLGTEAFF. The chain employs TRBV11-2 and TRBJ1-1; no reliable D call. Trimming cost V 5 bases and J 5 bases, with 12 bases left between them. Germline-derived CDR1 and CDR2 are SGHAT and FQNNGV. This CDR3 region has 13 residues.

The V gene is TRBV5-1, the J gene TRBJ2-3, with D tentatively TRBD2 (5 bases). From germline, CDR1 is SGHRS and CDR2 YFSETQ. V lost 4 bases and J 5 bases, leaving 11 bases between the germline ends. CDR3 length: 13 amino acids. CDR3 protein: CASSTTREDTQYF. CDR3 nucleotide sequence: TGCGCCAGCAGCACTACGAGGGAAGATACGCAGTATTTT.

The chain carries TRBV18 and TRBJ1-3; D possibly corresponds to TRBD1 (5 bases). CDR3 length: 15 residues. The V and J ends lost 5 bases and 1 base respectively, with 12 bases between them. The germline V gene encodes CDR1 KGHSH and CDR2 LQKENI. The CDR3 DNA reads as TGTGCCAGCTCATCGGGGCTATCGTCTGGAAACACCATATATTTT. Translated, it gives CASSSGLSSGNTIYF.

The chain joins TRBV5-1 to TRBJ1-6; 9 bases agree with TRBD1. Germline values: CDR1 SGHRS, CDR2 YFSETQ. V lost 0 bases and J lost 5; bases outside the gene matches: 6. CDR3 length equals 17 residues. This CDR3 reads CASSLDPQGANNSPLHF. The DNA for the CDR3 is TGCGCCAGCAGCTTGGACCCACAGGGGGCTAATAATTCACCCCTCCACTTT.

The J gene is TRBJ2-2, the V gene TRBV28, with 7 bases that match TRBD2. Germline V gene data show CDR1 as MDHEN and CDR2 as SYDVKM. Losses at the gene ends were 2 bases for V and 1 base for J; bases not matched to a gene: 1. CDR3 size: 15 residues. The CDR3 here is CASSLTGGNTGELFF. As DNA, the CDR3 is TGTGCCAGCAGTTTAACGGGGGGGAACACCGGGGAGCTGTTTTTT.

The genes are TRBV7-2 and TRBJ1-2; no clear D. The V end lost 2 bases, the J end lost 1 base, and 8 bases lay between the germline ends. CDR3 length equals 14 residues. CDR1 is SGHTA and CDR2 is FQGNSA in the germline V gene. CDR3 loop: CASSLSSLNYGYTF. The DNA for the CDR3 is TGTGCCAGCAGCTTATCGTCACTTAACTATGGCTACACCTTC.

This clone was counted between two and nine times. The chain employs TRBV27 and TRBJ2-5; 7 positions match TRBD1. CDR3 length equals 13 residues. With V trimmed by 7 bases and J by 7 bases, 9 bases remained unmatched. The germline CDR1 and CDR2 sequences are MNHEY and SMNVEV (reference sequence). Here the CDR3 reads CASTPFAGGTQYF. The CDR3 DNA sequence: TGTGCCAGCACCCCCTTCGCAGGGGGGACCCAGTACTTC.

This clone came up once. The J gene is TRBJ2-3, the V gene TRBV7-9, with D possibly called TRBD1 or TRBD2 (5 bases each). CDR3 length: 15 amino acids. From germline, CDR1 is SEHNR and CDR2 FQNEAQ (reference sequence). Trimming took 4 bases from V and 6 from J, leaving 17 bases between them. The DNA of the CDR3 is TGTGCCAGCAGCTGGGGGTCTGGGGAGTTGGATACGCAGTATTTT. Translation gives CASSWGSGELDTQYF.

The J gene is TRBJ1-6, the V gene TRBV7-2, with 8 positions matching TRBD1. CDR3 length equals 16 residues. V shed 2 bases, J shed 6 bases, and the junction held 6 bases outside the gene matches. The germline V gene encodes CDR1 SGHTA and CDR2 FQGNSA. CDR3 residues: CASSLSQGGLNSPLHF. As DNA, the CDR3 is TGTGCCAGCAGCTTATCACAGGGGGGCCTTAATTCACCCCTCCACTTT.

A single count supports this clone. CDR3 nucleotides: TGTGCCAGTAGTATGATTAGCGGGGACTCCCGCTCCTACAATGAGCAGTTCTTC. Translating gives CASSMISGDSRSYNEQFF. J is TRBJ2-1 and V is TRBV19, with 8 positions matching TRBD2. The CDR3 has 18 residues. Per germline, CDR1 LNHDA and CDR2 SQIVND (reference sequence). Trimming cost V 3 bases and J 0 bases; bases outside gene matches: 10.

The rearrangement joins TRBV11-1 to TRBJ2-3; D is unresolved. Trimming took 1 base from V and 0 from J, leaving 11 bases between them. Germline V gene lookup returns CDR1 SGHAT and CDR2 FQDESV (reference sequence). The CDR3 is made up of 16 amino acids. The CDR3: CASSLEFAVSTDTQYF. CDR3 DNA: TGTGCCAGCAGCTTAGAATTTGCGGTTAGCACAGATACGCAGTATTTT.

The V and J genes are TRBV7-9 and TRBJ2-7; 9 nucleotides line up with TRBD1. CDR1 and CDR2 from the germline V gene are SEHNR and FQNEAQ (reference sequence). The CDR3 is 15 residues long. V trimming: 5 bases; J trimming: 5 bases; junction bases outside the gene matches: 10. In DNA form, the CDR3 reads TGTGCCAGCAGCACCCCGGGACAGGGCAGCCACGAGCAGTACTTC. Translated, it gives CASSTPGQGSHEQYF.

This sequence joins TRBV28 and TRBJ1-2, with 8 nucleotides matching TRBD1. Germline V gene lookup returns CDR1 MDHEN and CDR2 SYDVKM. The V gene end was trimmed by 3 bases and the J gene end by 4 bases; junction bases not matched to a gene: 7. The CDR3 contains 15 residues. CDR3 amino acids: CASSFAPQGAYGYTF. In DNA, the CDR3 is TGTGCCAGCAGTTTTGCACCGCAGGGGGCCTATGGCTACACCTTC.